A single sample gave rise to the 9 T cell receptor beta chains below, sequenced in a study of spatial heterogeneity in lung cancer. TCRdb reprocessed the 5' RACE reads with MiXCR, giving one entry per CDR3 protein. The sample has roughly 15,000 distinct CDR3 sequences, approximately 19% seen once. Time point indicated: blood at routine non-recurrence follow-up after resection. The specimen was PBMCs, collected at follow-up. The source is a male donor with early-stage non-small cell lung cancer.

This clonotype is medium-sized (0.01 to 0.1%) by share. This chain uses TRBV7-9 with TRBJ1-1, with D possibly matching TRBD1 (5 bases). This CDR3 contains 14 residues. Germline CDR1 and CDR2: SEHNR and FQNEAQ (reference sequence). V was pared by 5 bases and J by 1 base, with 11 bases between. In DNA, the CDR3 is TGTGCCAGCAGCCCCGAGGGACGGAACACTGAAGCTTTCTTT. Its translation is CASSPEGRNTEAFF.

V and J are TRBV7-6 and TRBJ2-2; 9 bases are a match to TRBD1. V was clipped by 5 bases and J by 7 bases; unmatched bases: 5. The CDR3 consists of 14 residues. Germline V lookup: CDR1 SGHVS, CDR2 FNYEAQ. Here the CDR3 reads CASSPGQGVGELFF. In DNA form, the CDR3 reads TGTGCCAGCAGCCCGGGACAGGGTGTCGGGGAGCTGTTTTTT. Full variable domain (outside the CDR3, taken from reference TRBV7-6 and TRBJ2-2): GAGVSQSPRYKVTKRGQDVALRCDPISGHVSLYWYRQALGQGPEFLTYFNYEAQQDKSGLPNDRFSAERPEGSISTLTIQRTEQRDSAMYRCASSPGQGVGELFFGEGSRLTVL.

This clonotype was found a few times. J is TRBJ2-6 and V is TRBV3-1; D remains unclear. This CDR3 spans 17 amino acids. CDR1 is LGHDT, CDR2 YNNKEL, per germline (reference sequence). The V end was cut by 6 bases, the J end by 1 base, with 16 bases between. The CDR3 coding sequence is TGTGCCAGCAGTAAGGTCACCCGTGGATCTGGGGCCAACGTCCTGACTTTC. This gives the protein CASSKVTRGSGANVLTF.

The gene calls are TRBV5-1 and TRBJ2-7; 8 nucleotides line up with TRBD1. The CDR3 has 13 amino acids. Germline V lookup: CDR1 SGHRS, CDR2 YFSETQ. Unmatched junction bases numbered 6, after V lost 5 bases and J lost 5 bases. The CDR3 sequence is CASRGQVSDEQYF. The CDR3 DNA sequence: TGCGCCAGCAGGGGACAGGTCTCGGACGAGCAGTACTTC.

The rearrangement uses TRBV10-3 and TRBJ2-3; D gene unclear. Germline V CDR1 and CDR2: ENHRY, SYGVKD. The length of the CDR3 is 15 residues. Trimming left V 8 bases short and J 0 bases short, with 15 bases between. This CDR3 reads CAISGRLTSTDTQYF. The CDR3 coding sequence is TGTGCCATCTCTGGTCGACTCACTAGCACAGATACGCAGTATTTT.

The V gene is TRBV27, the J gene TRBJ2-7; the D gene could be TRBD1 or TRBD2 (5 bases each). In germline, CDR1 is MNHEY, CDR2 SMNVEV (reference sequence). V was shortened by 2 bases and J by 5 bases, with 19 bases between the two germline ends. CDR3 length: 16 residues. The CDR3 here is CASSLTRQSRGHEQYF. CDR3 sequence (DNA): TGTGCCAGCAGTTTAACAAGACAGAGCCGCGGGCACGAGCAGTACTTC.

This rearrangement joins TRBV4-3 to TRBJ2-5; perhaps TRBD2 as D (5 bases). The germline V and J ends were trimmed by 0 bases and 5 bases, with 16 bases remaining between them. Germline CDR1 LGHNA, CDR2 YSLEER. This CDR3 is built from 16 residues. In DNA, the CDR3 is TGCGCCAGCAGCCAAGATTTGGGCCAAACGGGGGAGACCCAGTACTTC. It translates to CASSQDLGQTGETQYF.

In its sample, this clonotype was seen many times. The chain links TRBV7-3 to TRBJ1-2, with 7 bases fitting TRBD1. The V gene's germline CDR1 is SGHTA and CDR2 FQGTGA. Losses at the gene ends were 5 bases for V and 8 bases for J; bases not matched to a gene: 8. This CDR3 is 13 amino acids long. The CDR3 DNA sequence: TGTGCCAGCAGCCCACAGGGGTATGAGGGCTACACCTTC. This sequence encodes CASSPQGYEGYTF.

Many counts were recorded for this clonotype. The rearrangement uses TRBV7-6 and TRBJ1-5; D remains unclear. V was cut by 0 bases and J by 6 bases, with 6 bases left in between. Per germline, CDR1 SGHVS and CDR2 FNYEAQ. The length of the CDR3 is 13 residues. The CDR3 reads CASSLAEGQPQHF. The CDR3 DNA reads TGTGCCAGCAGCTTAGCTGAGGGTCAGCCCCAGCATTTT.